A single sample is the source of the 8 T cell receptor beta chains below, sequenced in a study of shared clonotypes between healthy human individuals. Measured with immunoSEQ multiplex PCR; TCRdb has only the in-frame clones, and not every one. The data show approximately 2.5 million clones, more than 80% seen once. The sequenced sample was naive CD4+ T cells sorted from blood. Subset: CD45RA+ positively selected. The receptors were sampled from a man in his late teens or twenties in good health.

The CDR3 reads CAWSALINTGELFF. CDR3 coding DNA: TGTGCCTGGAGTGCGTTGATTAACACCGGGGAGCTGTTTTTT. The chain is built from TRBV30 and TRBJ2-2; D is uncertain. This CDR3 spans 14 amino acids. V was clipped by 1 base and J by 2 bases, with 8 bases between them. Germline V gene data show CDR1 as GTSNPN and CDR2 as SVGIG (reference sequence).

This chain's CDR3 is CAISENTGGRTDTQYF. Written as DNA, the CDR3 is TGTGCCATCAGTGAGAACACAGGGGGAAGGACAGATACGCAGTATTTT. This chain uses TRBV10-3 with TRBJ2-3, with 8 positions matching TRBD1. The germline V gene encodes CDR1 ENHRY and CDR2 SYGVKD. Trimming at V came to 2 bases and at J to 3 bases, leaving 7 bases not matched to a gene. The CDR3 spans 16 residues.

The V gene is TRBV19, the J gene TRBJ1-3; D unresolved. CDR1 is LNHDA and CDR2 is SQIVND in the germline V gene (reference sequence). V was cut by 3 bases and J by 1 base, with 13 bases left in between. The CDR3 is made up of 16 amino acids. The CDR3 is CASSITGSASGNTIYF. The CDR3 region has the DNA TGTGCCAGTAGTATTACTGGGTCGGCGTCTGGAAACACCATATATTTT.

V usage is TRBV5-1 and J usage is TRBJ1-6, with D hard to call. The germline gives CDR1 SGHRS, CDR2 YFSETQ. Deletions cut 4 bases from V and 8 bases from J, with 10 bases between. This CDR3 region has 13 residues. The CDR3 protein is CASSAGGYSPLHF. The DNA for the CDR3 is TGCGCCAGCAGCGCCGGCGGCTATTCACCCCTCCACTTT.

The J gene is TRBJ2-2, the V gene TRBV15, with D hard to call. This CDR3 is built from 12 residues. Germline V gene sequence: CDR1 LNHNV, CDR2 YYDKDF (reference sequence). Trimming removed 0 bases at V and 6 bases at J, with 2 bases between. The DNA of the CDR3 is TGTGCCACCAGCAGAGAATCCGGGGAGCTGTTTTTT. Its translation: CATSRESGELFF.

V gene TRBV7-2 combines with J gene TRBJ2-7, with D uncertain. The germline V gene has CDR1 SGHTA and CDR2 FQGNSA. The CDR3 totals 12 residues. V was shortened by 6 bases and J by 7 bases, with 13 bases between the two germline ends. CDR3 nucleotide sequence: TGTGCCAGCAGACATGATGGCTGGGAGCAGTACTTC. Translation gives CASRHDGWEQYF.

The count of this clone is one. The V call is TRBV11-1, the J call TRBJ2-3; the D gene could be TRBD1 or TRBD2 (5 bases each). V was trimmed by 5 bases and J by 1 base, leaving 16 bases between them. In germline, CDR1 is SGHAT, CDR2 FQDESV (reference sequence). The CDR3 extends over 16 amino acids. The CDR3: CASSRGSSTGTDTQYF. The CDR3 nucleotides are TGTGCCAGCAGCCGGGGCTCATCCACAGGCACAGATACGCAGTATTTT. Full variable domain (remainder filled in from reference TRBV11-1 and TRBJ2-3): EAEVAQSPRYKITEKSQAVAFWCDPISGHATLYWYRQILGQGPELLVQFQDESVVDDSQLPKDRFSAERLKGVDSTLKIQPAELGDSAMYLCASSRGSSTGTDTQYFGPGTRLTVL.

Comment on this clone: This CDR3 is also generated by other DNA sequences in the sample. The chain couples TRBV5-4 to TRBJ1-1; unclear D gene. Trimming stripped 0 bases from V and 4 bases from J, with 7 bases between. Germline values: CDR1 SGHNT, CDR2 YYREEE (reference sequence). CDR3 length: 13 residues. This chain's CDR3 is CASSLEGGTEAFF. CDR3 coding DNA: TGTGCCAGCAGCTTGGAGGGAGGCACTGAAGCTTTCTTT.